This T cell receptor (beta chain) was retrieved from a study of fetal regulatory T cell absence and autoimmunity. Method: immunoSEQ multiplex PCR; TCRdb's copy keeps in-frame clones and lacks some. The repertoire consists of some 87,000 clones, with around 72% occurring once and the leading ten covering 2%. Trimming removed 0 bases at V and 4 bases at J, with 13 bases between. The germline V gene has CDR1 SGHKS and CDR2 YYEKEE (reference sequence). The CDR3 runs to 16 residues. This clonotype was obtained from a male donor with IPEX syndrome. Sequencing was performed on pancreas tissue. This rearrangement joins TRBV5-5 to TRBJ2-2; D may be TRBD1 (6 bases). CDR3 bases: TGTGCCAGCAGCTTGGTAGGGGGAGTGAGCACCGGGGAGCTGTTTTTT. It codes for CASSLVGGVSTGELFF.